The clone carrying this TCR beta chain was detected a few times. The antigen is not known. The data were obtained in a study of CD8+CD57+ T cells in acquired aplastic anemia. About the research overall: The sorted CD4+ and CD8+ cells yielded an average around 3 ug of DNA.

Germline CDR1 WSHSY, CDR2 SAAADI. V shed 2 bases and J shed 3 bases, with 5 bases lying between them. This CDR3 is 13 amino acids long. Study-wide results and limits: With respect to CD8+ Simpson's diversity, patients and controls did not differ significantly. Common to patients and controls were 25 to 30 CD8+ CDR3 sequences.

The template used for profiling TCR beta VDJ and CDR3 was genomic DNA. TCRdb fed the reads into MiXCR, producing one record per CDR3 protein. The table records approximately 200,000 distinct CDR3 sequences, roughly half of them present only once. Sample: sorted CD4+, CD8+, or CD8+CD57+ T cells (not recorded which) from PBMCs. The chain employs TRBV10-2 and TRBJ1-3; D call uncertain. This receptor was obtained from a human donor in good health, serving as a control. CDR3 protein: CASSEKGGNTIYF. The CDR3 nucleotides read TGCGCCAGCAGTGAGAAGGGTGGAAACACCATATATTTT.